These 17 T cell receptor beta chains were sequenced from one sample in a study of cytomegalovirus exposure and HLA in healthy donors. PCR amplification relied on 60 Vbeta primers (plus 13 Jbeta primers). Data came from immunoSEQ multiplex PCR; TCRdb stores just in-frame clones and leaves some out. The sample has roughly 170,000 clones, under 85% seen once; the top ten hold 1.5% to 2%. The sample consisted of PBMCs. These receptors were taken from a man aged 45-65 years in good health and CMV-seronegative.

The chain employs TRBV19 and TRBJ2-5; D unclear. V was pared by 3 bases and J by 2 bases, with 10 bases between. The CDR3 runs 14 residues. In germline, CDR1 is LNHDA, CDR2 SQIVND (reference sequence). CDR3 DNA sequence: TGTGCCAGTAGTATCCAGATGAGGCAAGAGACCCAGTACTTC. Protein sequence: CASSIQMRQETQYF. Supplemented by reference TRBV19 and TRBJ2-5, the full variable domain reads DGGITQSPKYLFRKEGQNVTLSCEQNLNHDAMYWYRQDPGQGLRLIYYSQIVNDFQKGDIAEGYSVSREKKESFPLTVTSAQKNPTAFYLCASSIQMRQETQYFGPGTRLLVL.

The V gene is TRBV7-2, the J gene TRBJ2-2, with no clear D. With 2 bases removed from V and 0 bases from J, the gap between germline ends came to 10 bases. Germline V gives CDR1 SGHTA, CDR2 FQGNSA. This CDR3 region has 16 residues. The CDR3 loop reads CASSLYGTTNTGELFF. Written as DNA, the CDR3 is TGTGCCAGCAGCTTATATGGCACAACGAACACCGGGGAGCTGTTTTTT.

As for this clone: Its ends do not fully match the called genes, so a read error is possible. The gene calls are TRBV30 and TRBJ2-1; TRBD2 aligns across 11 bases. The germline CDR1 and CDR2 sequences are GTSNPN and SVGIG (reference sequence). The CDR3 contains 15 residues. CDR3 sequence (DNA): TGTGCCTGGAGAGGACTAGCGGGCTCCTACAATGAGCAGCTCTTC. Translating it yields CAWRGLAGSYNEQLF.

V gene TRBV7-9 combines with J gene TRBJ2-4; tentative D call: TRBD1 (6 bases). The CDR3 covers 15 residues. V gave up 1 base and J gave up 6 bases, with 13 bases separating them. Germline V gene data show CDR1 as SEHNR and CDR2 as FQNEAQ (reference sequence). The CDR3: CASSLGGQGLNIQYF. The CDR3 DNA sequence: TGTGCCAGCAGCTTAGGGGGGCAGGGTTTAAACATTCAGTACTTC.

The chain recombines TRBV6-1 with TRBJ1-3, with D possibly matching TRBD1 (5 bases). Germline V CDR1 and CDR2: MNHNS, SASEGT. This CDR3 has 14 residues. The V and J ends lost 6 bases and 2 bases respectively, with 11 bases between them. The CDR3 region has the DNA TGTGCCAGCAGCGATGCAGGGACTGGAAACACCATATATTTT. Amino acids: CASSDAGTGNTIYF.

The chain employs TRBV5-1 and TRBJ2-5; TRBD2 matches at 7 bases. CDR1 is SGHRS and CDR2 is YFSETQ in the germline V gene. This CDR3 has 14 residues. The ends lost 3 bases at V and 7 bases at J; junction bases unmatched: 9. The CDR3 protein is CASSSMRSGVTQYF. In DNA, the CDR3 is TGCGCCAGCAGCTCCATGAGGAGCGGGGTGACCCAGTACTTC.

This clone was picked up a small number of times. The rearrangement links TRBV7-9 to TRBJ1-5; D not certain. The CDR3 totals 13 residues. The germline V and J ends were trimmed by 2 bases and 4 bases, with 6 bases remaining between them. Germline values: CDR1 SEHNR, CDR2 FQNEAQ (reference sequence). CDR3 sequence (DNA): TGTGCCAGCAGCTTAAGCGGAAATCAGCCCCAGCATTTT. This translates into CASSLSGNQPQHF.

The chain carries TRBV7-2 and TRBJ1-3; D unresolved. Trimming cost V 2 bases and J 0 bases, with 11 bases left between them. Germline-derived CDR1 and CDR2 are SGHTA and FQGNSA. The CDR3 is 16 residues long. The CDR3 sequence is CASSLLFSGSGNTIYF. The CDR3 DNA follows: TGTGCCAGCAGCTTATTGTTTTCGGGCTCTGGAAACACCATATATTTT.

This rearrangement joins TRBV6-6 to TRBJ2-5; perhaps TRBD1 as D (5 bases). The CDR3 length is 14 residues. V was clipped by 4 bases and J by 4 bases, with 13 bases between them. Germline V gene data show CDR1 as MNHNY and CDR2 as SVGAGI (reference sequence). DNA of the CDR3: TGTGCCAGCAGTTCCCTCACAGGTGGAGAGACCCAGTACTTC. The encoded protein is CASSSLTGGETQYF.

The gene calls are TRBV21-1 and TRBJ2-1; the table's D call, TRBD2, has no DNA check behind it. TRBV21-1 is classified as a pseudogene. This CDR3 comprises 17 residues. The chain's CDR3 is CASSKAWRLAGKDEQFF. CDR3 nucleotide sequence: TGTGCCAGCAGCAAAGCTTGGAGACTAGCGGGCAAGGATGAGCAGTTCTTC.

The rearrangement uses TRBV29-1 and TRBJ2-1; 12 bases are a match to TRBD2. The V gene's germline CDR1 is SQVTM and CDR2 ANQGSEA. This CDR3 region has 14 residues. Trimming took 4 bases from V and 8 from J; bases not matched to a gene: 6. CDR3 region: CSVGSGLAGYEQFF. The CDR3 nucleotides are TGCAGCGTTGGGTCGGGACTAGCGGGTTATGAGCAGTTCTTC.

This clone came up once. This chain connects TRBV6-6 to TRBJ2-4; 7 bases map to TRBD1. This CDR3 is 11 amino acids long. Germline assignment: CDR1 MNHNY and CDR2 SVGAGI (reference sequence). Trimming cost V 6 bases and J 14 bases; bases outside gene matches: 7. CDR3 region: CASRLGQEEYF. The DNA for the CDR3 is TGTGCCAGCAGACTCGGACAGGAGGAGTACTTC.

This chain links TRBV10-3 with TRBJ2-1; 11 nucleotides agree with TRBD2. Germline V gene data show CDR1 as ENHRY and CDR2 as SYGVKD. CDR3 length: 17 residues. The ends lost 4 bases at V and 4 bases at J; junction bases unmatched: 9. The CDR3 DNA is TGTGCCATCAGTGCTGGTAGCGGGAGGGTACGGTACAATGAGCAGTTCTTC. This sequence encodes CAISAGSGRVRYNEQFF.

The chain links TRBV5-8 to TRBJ2-5; D remains unclear. V lost 0 bases and J lost 1, with 10 bases in between. The length of the CDR3 is 15 residues. Germline loops: CDR1 SGHTS, CDR2 YDEGEE. CDR3 sequence reads: CASSLGQVTQETQYF. For the CDR3, the DNA is TGTGCCAGCAGCTTGGGGCAGGTAACCCAAGAGACCCAGTACTTC.

J is TRBJ2-5 and V is TRBV19; weak D call: TRBD2 (6 bases). Germline loops: CDR1 LNHDA, CDR2 SQIVND (reference sequence). CDR3 size: 14 residues. Trimming removed 6 bases at V and 5 bases at J, with 16 bases between. The CDR3 protein is CASSETSLRETQYF. The CDR3 nucleotides are TGTGCCAGTAGCGAGACTAGTCTGAGGGAGACCCAGTACTTC.

The chain links TRBV7-2 to TRBJ1-5, with a weak D call TRBD1 (5 bases). V was pared by 2 bases and J by 3 bases, with 11 bases between. The CDR3 is 15 residues long. Germline loops: CDR1 SGHTA, CDR2 FQGNSA. In DNA, the CDR3 is TGTGCCAGCAGCTTAATGGCGGACAACAATCAGCCCCAGCATTTT. Amino acids: CASSLMADNNQPQHF.

The chain joins TRBV10-3 to TRBJ2-1; a possible D gene is TRBD1 (6 bases). The CDR3 consists of 13 residues. Germline-derived CDR1 and CDR2 are ENHRY and SYGVKD. V lost 11 bases and J lost 4, with 15 bases in between. The CDR3 DNA is TGTGCCCTTCAGGGGTCAGAGTACAATGAGCAGTTCTTC. Its translation is CALQGSEYNEQFF.